The clone carrying this T cell receptor beta chain has only a few counts. The data were obtained in a study of T-cell reconstitution after alpha-beta-depleted transplantation in children. Unique molecular identifiers were used in preparing the TCRbeta library. TCRdb analysed the PCR reads with MiXCR anew, one entry per CDR3 protein. Among 400,000 to 500,000 distinct CDR3 sequences listed, approximately 10% were seen once. V was pared by 2 bases and J by 5 bases, with 9 bases between. The CDR3 runs to 13 residues. The germline CDR1 and CDR2 sequences are MNHNY and SVGAGI (reference sequence). This sequence joins TRBV6-6 and TRBJ2-5, with D possibly TRBD2 on 5 matching bases. This TCR was sampled from a human donor who donated a stem cell graft to a child with acute myeloid leukemia. Material: PBMCs from the stem cell graft donor, obtained from the stem cell graft. The CDR3 bases are TGTGCCAGCAGTTACGTGGAGGCGGAGACCCAGTACTTC. Its protein is CASSYVEAETQYF.